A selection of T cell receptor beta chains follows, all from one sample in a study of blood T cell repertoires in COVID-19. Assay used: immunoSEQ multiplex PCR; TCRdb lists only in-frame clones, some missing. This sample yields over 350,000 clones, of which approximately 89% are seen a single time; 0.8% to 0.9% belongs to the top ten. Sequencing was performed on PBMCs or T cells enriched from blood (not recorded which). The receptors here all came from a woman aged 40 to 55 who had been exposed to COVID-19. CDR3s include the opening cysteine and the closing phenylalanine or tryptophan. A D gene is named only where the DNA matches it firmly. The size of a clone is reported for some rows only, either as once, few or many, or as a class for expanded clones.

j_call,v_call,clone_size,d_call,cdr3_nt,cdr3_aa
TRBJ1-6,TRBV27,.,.,TGTGCCAGCAGTTTAGAGGGAGAGAATAATTCACCCCTCCACTTT,CASSLEGENNSPLHF
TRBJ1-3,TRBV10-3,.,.,TGTGCCATCAGTGAGGGGAGTTCCGGAAACACCATATATTTT,CAISEGSSGNTIYF
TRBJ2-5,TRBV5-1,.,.,TGCGCCAGCAGCTTGCCGAGACTGGAGGGAGAGACCCAGTACTTC,CASSLPRLEGETQYF
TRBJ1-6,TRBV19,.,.,TGTGCCAGTAGTGAACCCGGACAAAACTATAATTCACCCCTCCACTTT,CASSEPGQNYNSPLHF
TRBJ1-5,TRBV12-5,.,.,TGTGCTAGTGGTTTTGGGAACAGGGATTTAGGCAATCAGCCCCAGCATTTT,CASGFGNRDLGNQPQHF
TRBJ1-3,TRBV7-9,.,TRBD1,TGTGCCAGCAGCTTAGAGGTGCTGACAGGGTCTGGAAACACCATATATTTT,CASSLEVLTGSGNTIYF
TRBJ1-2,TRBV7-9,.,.,TGTGCCAGCAGCTTAGCTAACTCCGCCCGGGGGGGATATGGCTACACCTTC,CASSLANSARGGYGYTF
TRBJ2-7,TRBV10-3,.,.,TGTGCCATCAGTGCCCCAGGGTCCTACGAGCAGTACTTC,CAISAPGSYEQYF
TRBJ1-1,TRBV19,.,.,TGTGCCAGTAGTATCATGCAGGGTAAAACTTTCTTT,CASSIMQGKTFF
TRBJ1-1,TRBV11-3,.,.,TGTGCCAGCAGCATAGGACAGCCTGAAGCTTTCTTT,CASSIGQPEAFF
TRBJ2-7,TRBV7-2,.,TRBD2,TGTGCCAGCAGCCGCTCCGGGACTAGCTCCTACGAGCAGTACTTC,CASSRSGTSSYEQYF
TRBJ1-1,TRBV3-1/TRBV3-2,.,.,TGTGCCAGCAGCCAAGATGTTGGTAGAAGGAGCACTGAAGCTTTCTTT,CASSQDVGRRSTEAFF
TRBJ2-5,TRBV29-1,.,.,TGCAGCGCCAACCAAGAGACCCAGTACTTC,CSANQETQYF
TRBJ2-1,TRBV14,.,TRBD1,TGTGCCAGCAGCGAGCGGTTAGGGGGCCGGCAGTTCTTC,CASSERLGGRQFF
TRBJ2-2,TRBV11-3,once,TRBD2,TGTGCCAGCAGCCCGATATTCGGACTAGCGGGAGGAATAACCGGGGAGCTGTTTTTT,CASSPIFGLAGGITGELFF
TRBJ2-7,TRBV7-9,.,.,TGTGCCAGCAGCTTAGGAAGGGGGAAGTCCTACGAGCAGTACTTC,CASSLGRGKSYEQYF
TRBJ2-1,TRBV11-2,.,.,TGTGCCAGCAGCTTAGGGTCCAGGGGAGGGGAGCAGTTCTTC,CASSLGSRGGEQFF
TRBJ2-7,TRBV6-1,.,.,TGTGCCAGCAGTGACCCCTCGGGAGCCAGTGCCTCCTACGAGCAGTACTTC,CASSDPSGASASYEQYF
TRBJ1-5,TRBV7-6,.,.,TGTGCCGTCGGGGTGGGGAATCAGCCCCAGCATTTT,CAVGVGNQPQHF
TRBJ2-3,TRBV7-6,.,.,TGTGCCAGCAGCGACCGAAGCGGTACGCAGTATTTT,CASSDRSGTQYF
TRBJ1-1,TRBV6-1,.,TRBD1,TGTGCCAGCAGTGGTTACAGGGGGCGGAAGGGGAACACTGAAGCTTTCTTT,CASSGYRGRKGNTEAFF
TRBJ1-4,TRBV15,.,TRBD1,TGTGCCACCAGCAAAAGACAGGGTGTAATGGTGGATGAAAAACTGTTTTTT,CATSKRQGVMVDEKLFF
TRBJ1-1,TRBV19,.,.,TGTGCCAGTAGTCGGAAGATTCAGGGTAACACTGAAGCTTTCTTT,CASSRKIQGNTEAFF
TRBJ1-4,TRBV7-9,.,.,TGTGCCAGCAGCCGGGCTGCGGGGGAAAAACTGTTTTTT,CASSRAAGEKLFF
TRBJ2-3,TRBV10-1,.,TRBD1,TGCGCCAGCAGCTTTGACAGGGGCGCCTCTACTAGCACAGATACGCAGTATTTT,CASSFDRGASTSTDTQYF
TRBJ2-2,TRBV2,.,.,TGTGCCAGCAGAGAGAGACTGGCCGGGGAGCTGTTTTTT,CASRERLAGELFF
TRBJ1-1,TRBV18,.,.,TGTGCCAGCTCATCCCGCCTCGGGAGCGGCACTGAAGCTTTCTTT,CASSSRLGSGTEAFF
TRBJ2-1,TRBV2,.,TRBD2,TGTGCCACCAAGGTGGGGGGGTCCTACAATGAGCAGTTCTTC,CATKVGGSYNEQFF
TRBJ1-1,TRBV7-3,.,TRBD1,TGTGCCAGCAGCTTCGGGACAGCGCAGAACACTGAAGCTTTCTTT,CASSFGTAQNTEAFF
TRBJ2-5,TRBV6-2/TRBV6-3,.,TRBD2,TGTGCCAGCAGTCGGACTAGCAGGGGTGAGACCCAGTACTTC,CASSRTSRGETQYF
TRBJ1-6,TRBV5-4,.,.,TGTGCCAGCAGCTTGATTGGGAGGGAGAATTCACCCCTCCACTTT,CASSLIGRENSPLHF
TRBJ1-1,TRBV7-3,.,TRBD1,TGTGCCAGCAGCCTCATGCAGGGGACAGATCAGAACACTGAAGCTTTCTTT,CASSLMQGTDQNTEAFF
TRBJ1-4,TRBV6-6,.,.,TGTGCCAGCAGTTGGGCGGGGGAAAAACTGTTTTTT,CASSWAGEKLFF
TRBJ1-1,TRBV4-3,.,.,TGCGCCAGCAGCCAGGCTCCGACAGGCCAGAACACTGAAGCTTTCTTT,CASSQAPTGQNTEAFF
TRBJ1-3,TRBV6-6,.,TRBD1,TGTGCCTCACTACCAGGGGGCTCTGGAAACACCATATATTTT,CASLPGGSGNTIYF
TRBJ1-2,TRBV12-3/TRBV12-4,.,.,TGTGCCAGCAGCCCCGACAGAGACTATGGCTACACCTTC,CASSPDRDYGYTF
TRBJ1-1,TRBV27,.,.,TGTGCCAGCAGTTTCCGGGAGAACACTGAAGCTTTCTTT,CASSFRENTEAFF
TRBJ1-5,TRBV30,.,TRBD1,TGTGCCTGGAGTGTATCAAGACAGGGAGGTCAGCCCCAGCATTTT,CAWSVSRQGGQPQHF
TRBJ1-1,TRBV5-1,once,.,TGCGCCAGCAGCTTGGCCCTTAGGGGCACGAACACTGAAGCTTTCTTT,CASSLALRGTNTEAFF
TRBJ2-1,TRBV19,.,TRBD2,TGTGCCAGTAGCCCCACGGGGGGGGCACGGAATGAGCAGTTCTTC,CASSPTGGARNEQFF
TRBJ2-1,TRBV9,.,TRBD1,TGTGCCAGCAGCCCCGGGGACAGGGGGGATGAGCAGTTCTTC,CASSPGDRGDEQFF
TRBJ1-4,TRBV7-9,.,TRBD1,TGTGCCAGCAGCTTAGCGATGGGGACAGGAGGGGAAAAACTGTTTTTT,CASSLAMGTGGEKLFF
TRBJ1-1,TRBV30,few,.,TGTGCCTGGAACGGACAGACCTTTAACACTGAAGCTTTCTTT,CAWNGQTFNTEAFF
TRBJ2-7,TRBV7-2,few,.,TGTGCCAGCAGCTTAGCGTCGGCGGGGAGCTCCTACGAGCAGTACTTC,CASSLASAGSSYEQYF
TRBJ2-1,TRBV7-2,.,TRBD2,TGTGCCAGCAGCTATCCAGGGACTAGGTACTACAATGAGCAGTTCTTC,CASSYPGTRYYNEQFF
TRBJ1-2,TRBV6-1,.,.,TGTGCCAGCAGTGAGGACGTCGGGAGGGGTGGCTACACCTTC,CASSEDVGRGGYTF
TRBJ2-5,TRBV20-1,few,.,TGCAGTGCCTTAAACGGGGAGACCCAGTACTTC,CSALNGETQYF
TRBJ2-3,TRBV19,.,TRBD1,TGTGCCAGTGGTGACAGGGGGACAGATACGCAGTATTTT,CASGDRGTDTQYF
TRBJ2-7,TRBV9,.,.,TGTGCCAGCAGCGTAGGGGCCTCTTTCGAGCAGTACTTC,CASSVGASFEQYF
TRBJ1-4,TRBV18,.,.,TGTGCCAGCTCACCTACACATGCAACTAATGAAAAACTGTTTTTT,CASSPTHATNEKLFF
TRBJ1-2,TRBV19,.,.,TGTGCCAGTAGGAGGGTCGGGGAGAACTATGGCTACACCTTC,CASRRVGENYGYTF
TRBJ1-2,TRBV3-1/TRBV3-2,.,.,TGTGCCAGCAGCCCCCAGACAGGCAGAGTCTATGGCTACACCTTC,CASSPQTGRVYGYTF
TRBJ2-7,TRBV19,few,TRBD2,TGTGCCAGCCGACAGCGTGCGGGGGGATCCTACGAGCAGTACTTC,CASRQRAGGSYEQYF
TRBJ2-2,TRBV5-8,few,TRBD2,TGTGCCAGCAGCAGGGAGGGAGCCACCGGGGAGCTGTTTTTT,CASSREGATGELFF